Included here is one T cell receptor (beta chain) sequence, with context. Its antigen is undetermined. Produced via immunoSEQ multiplex PCR; TCRdb's table is partial and in-frame only. The sample contains roughly 120,000 clones, around 89% of which appear only once. The data were taken from a study of T cell responses to AZD1222 COVID-19 vaccine. Study results and caveats: Reports indicate that nearly half of spike-specific TCRs are directed at unmutated variant regions. The study sampled repertoires only after the peak T cell response. Mostly white British, mostly female donors; authors suggested clonal diversity may be underestimated. Regions 160-218 and 743-854 dominated among vaccine-associated CD4 TCRs spanning spike.

V was trimmed by 2 bases and J by 4 bases, leaving 20 bases between them. CDR3 length equals 17 residues. CDR1 is SNHLY and CDR2 is FYNNEI in the germline V gene. The clonotype was recovered from an adult in good health. The material was peripheral blood, obtained on day 0 of AZD1222 vaccination. V usage is TRBV2 and J usage is TRBJ1-1; tentatively, D is TRBD1 (6 bases). The DNA for the CDR3 is TGTGCCAGCAGTGAACGATCCCGCGCACAGGGAGGCACTGAAGCTTTCTTT. Protein product: CASSERSRAQGGTEAFF. The variable domain in full, completed from reference TRBV2 and TRBJ1-1, reads EPEVTQTPSHQVTQMGQEVILRCVPISNHLYFYWYRQILGQKVEFLVSFYNNEISEKSEIFDDQFSVERPDGSNFTLKIRSTKLEDSAMYFCASSERSRAQGGTEAFFGQGTRLTVV.